This is a list of T cell receptor beta chains from one sample in a study of tumor-infiltrating lymphocytes in localized non-small cell lung cancer. Produced via immunoSEQ multiplex PCR; TCRdb's table is partial and in-frame only. This sample carries 9,500 to 15,000 clones, less than 90% of them seen once, and the ten largest clones take 10% to 15%. The sequenced sample was lung tumor tissue. The receptors stem from a human donor with non-small cell lung cancer. CDR3s include the opening cysteine and the closing phenylalanine or tryptophan. Each record gives: CDR3 length, D gene, J gene, V gene, clone size, CDR3 protein, CDR3 DNA. The D gene is left open where the match is weak. A row's size may be missing; if present it is once, few, many or a size class.

17 TRBD1 TRBJ2-3 TRBV7-9 . CASSLSRGPLLTDTQYF TGTGCCAGCAGCTTATCCAGGGGGCCTCTGCTCACAGATACGCAGTATTTT
13 . TRBJ1-3 TRBV29-1 . CSAGGTAGNTIYF TGCAGCGCTGGAGGGACCGCGGGAAACACCATATATTTT
14 . TRBJ2-7 TRBV7-9 . CASSFSGGSYEQYF TGTGCCAGCAGCTTTAGTGGGGGCTCCTACGAGCAGTACTTC
16 . TRBJ1-4 TRBV7-6 . CASSLRGAGGLEKLFF TGTGCCAGCAGCTTGAGGGGTGCGGGCGGTCTTGAAAAACTGTTTTTT
14 . TRBJ1-4 TRBV19 . CASSPRARGEKLFF TGTGCCAGTAGTCCCCGGGCACGCGGGGAAAAACTGTTTTTT
13 . TRBJ1-5 TRBV6-6 once CASSYDSNQPQHF TGTGCCAGCAGTTACGATAGCAATCAGCCCCAGCATTTT
15 TRBD1 TRBJ2-5 TRBV7-8 few CASTPRTGRVETQYF TGTGCCAGCACCCCCCGGACAGGCCGGGTGGAGACCCAGTACTTC
12 . TRBJ1-1 TRBV5-5 . CASNDNRYGAFF TGTGCCAGCAACGATAACAGGTATGGAGCTTTCTTT
16 TRBD1 TRBJ1-4 TRBV18 . CASSLARQGRDEKLFF TGTGCCAGCTCACTCGCCCGACAGGGAAGGGATGAAAAACTGTTTTTT
15 TRBD1 TRBJ2-3 TRBV5-5 once CASSLGTGATDTQYF TGTGCCAGCAGCTTGGGAACAGGGGCTACAGATACGCAGTATTTT